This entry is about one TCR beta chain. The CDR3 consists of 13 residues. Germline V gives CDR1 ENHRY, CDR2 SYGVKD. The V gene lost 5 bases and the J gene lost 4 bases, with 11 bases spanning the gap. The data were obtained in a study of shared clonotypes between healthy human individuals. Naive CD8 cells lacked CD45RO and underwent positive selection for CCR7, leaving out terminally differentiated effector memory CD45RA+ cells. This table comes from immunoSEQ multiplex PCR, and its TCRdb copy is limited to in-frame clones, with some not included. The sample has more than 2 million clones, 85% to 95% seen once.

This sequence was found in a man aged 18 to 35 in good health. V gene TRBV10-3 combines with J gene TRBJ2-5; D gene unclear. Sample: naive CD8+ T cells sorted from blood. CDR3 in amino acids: CAISPEPGETQYF. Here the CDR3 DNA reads TGTGCCATCAGTCCGGAGCCGGGAGAGACCCAGTACTTC.